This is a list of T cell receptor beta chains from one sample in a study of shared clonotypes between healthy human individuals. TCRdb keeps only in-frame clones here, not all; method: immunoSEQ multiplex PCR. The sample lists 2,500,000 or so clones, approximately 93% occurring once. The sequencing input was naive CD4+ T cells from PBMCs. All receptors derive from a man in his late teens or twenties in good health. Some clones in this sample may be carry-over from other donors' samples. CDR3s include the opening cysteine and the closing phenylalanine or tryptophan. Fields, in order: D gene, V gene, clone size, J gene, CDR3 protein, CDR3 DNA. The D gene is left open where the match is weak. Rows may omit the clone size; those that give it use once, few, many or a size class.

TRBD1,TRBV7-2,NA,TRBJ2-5,CASSWRQGQETQYF,TGTGCCAGCAGTTGGAGACAGGGCCAAGAGACCCAGTACTTC
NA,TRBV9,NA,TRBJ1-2,CASSVEVGPREDYGYTF,TGTGCCAGCAGCGTAGAGGTCGGGCCCAGGGAGGACTATGGCTACACCTTC
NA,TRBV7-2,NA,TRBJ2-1,CASSPSTREQFF,TGTGCCAGCAGCCCCTCGACTAGAGAGCAGTTCTTC
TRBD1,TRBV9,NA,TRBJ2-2,CASSVEAGGPAGELFF,TGTGCCAGCAGCGTAGAGGCAGGGGGCCCCGCCGGGGAGCTGTTTTTT
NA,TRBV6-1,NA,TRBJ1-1,CASSGVRQAFF,TGTGCCAGCAGTGGGGTCCGACAAGCTTTCTTT
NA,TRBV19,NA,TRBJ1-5,CASTLLRGLQPQHF,TGTGCCAGTACCCTGCTTCGGGGGTTACAGCCCCAGCATTTT
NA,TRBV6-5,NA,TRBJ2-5,CASRRGLVRETQYF,TGTGCCAGCAGGAGGGGCCTCGTAAGAGAGACCCAGTACTTC
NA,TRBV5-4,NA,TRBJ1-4,CASSPGVGTNEKLFF,TGTGCCAGCAGCCCTGGCGTAGGAACTAATGAAAAACTGTTTTTT
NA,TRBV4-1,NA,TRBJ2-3,CASSQLSGMGDTQYF,TGCGCCAGCAGCCAACTCTCAGGGATGGGAGATACGCAGTATTTT
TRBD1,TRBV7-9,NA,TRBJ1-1,CASSLAWDRAMNTEAFF,TGTGCCAGCAGCTTAGCCTGGGACAGAGCTATGAACACTGAAGCTTTCTTT
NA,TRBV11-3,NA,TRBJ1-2,CASSLLYNYGYTF,TGTGCCAGCAGCTTACTATATAACTATGGCTACACCTTC
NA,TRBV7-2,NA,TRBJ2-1,CASSPPGLSNRNEQFF,TGTGCCAGCAGCCCGCCGGGACTTTCGAACCGGAATGAGCAGTTCTTC
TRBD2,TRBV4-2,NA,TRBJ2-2,CASSHGGTSGTNTGELFF,TGTGCCAGCAGCCATGGTGGGACTAGCGGAACGAACACCGGGGAGCTGTTTTTT
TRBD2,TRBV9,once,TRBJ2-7,CASSPHATGGPYEQYF,TGTGCCAGCAGCCCCCATGCGACGGGAGGGCCGTACGAGCAGTACTTC
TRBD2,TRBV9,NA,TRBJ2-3,CASIGTTGGGDPTDTQYF,TGTGCCAGCATCGGGACAACAGGCGGGGGGGACCCCACAGATACGCAGTATTTT
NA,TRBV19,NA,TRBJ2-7,CASSSGGIYEQYF,TGTGCCAGTAGTAGCGGCGGAATCTACGAGCAGTACTTC